This T cell receptor beta chain came from a study of blood T cell repertoires in COVID-19. The overall study: The United States, Italy and Spain supplied acute and convalescent COVID-19 samples. T cells, B-cell-depleted T cells, or PBMCs supplied cDNA or gDNA.

Authors' analysis steps: Estimates of nucleated cell counts were drawn from the amplification of reference gene primers. Some clones are missing from TCRdb's copy, which holds only in-frame ones; the method was immunoSEQ multiplex PCR. The D gene and trimming were derived from the DNA, and the V and J assignments and clone size from that table. Among fewer than 200,000 clones listed, roughly 88% were seen once. From germline, CDR1 is SGHRS and CDR2 YFSETQ. The CDR3 consists of 14 residues. V was clipped by 5 bases and J by 2 bases, with 13 bases between them. The receptor's source is a woman of 80 years or more with active or convalescent COVID-19. Sequenced material: peripheral blood. The chain carries TRBV5-1 and TRBJ1-2, with a possible D match to TRBD1 (6 bases). CDR3 residues: CASSPQGSNYGYTF. Here the CDR3 DNA reads TGCGCCAGCAGTCCGCAGGGGTCAAACTATGGCTACACCTTC.